This T cell receptor beta chain was sequenced during a study of Ad26.COV2.S vaccination and SARS-CoV-2 variants. Treatment indicated: around 19 received Ad26.COV2.S at low or high dose, single or two shots; 5 received placebo; per-sample allocation not given. The investigators took samples on day 63 after the first vaccine or placebo injection. The study used a vaccine consisting of an Ad26 vector that expressed Wuhan-strain SARS-CoV-2 spike. This CDR3 region has 14 residues. The V end lost 3 bases, the J end lost 0 bases, and 7 bases lay between the germline ends. Per the germline V gene, CDR1 is KGHDR and CDR2 is SFDVKD. This clone was counted a few times. Libraries were prepared by immunoSEQ multiplex PCR; TCRdb keeps only in-frame clonotypes and omits some of them. The sample carries 350,000 to 450,000 clones, 83% recorded once.

The clonotype originates from a person between 18 and 65 years old who received the Ad26.COV2.S COVID-19 vaccine or a placebo. The V and J genes are TRBV24-1 and TRBJ1-1; D is unresolved. The input for sequencing was peripheral blood, taken in a trial of Ad26.COV2.S vaccine versus placebo. The CDR3 DNA is TGTGCCACCAGTGATGCCGGGCTGAACACTGAAGCTTTCTTT. Translating gives CATSDAGLNTEAFF.